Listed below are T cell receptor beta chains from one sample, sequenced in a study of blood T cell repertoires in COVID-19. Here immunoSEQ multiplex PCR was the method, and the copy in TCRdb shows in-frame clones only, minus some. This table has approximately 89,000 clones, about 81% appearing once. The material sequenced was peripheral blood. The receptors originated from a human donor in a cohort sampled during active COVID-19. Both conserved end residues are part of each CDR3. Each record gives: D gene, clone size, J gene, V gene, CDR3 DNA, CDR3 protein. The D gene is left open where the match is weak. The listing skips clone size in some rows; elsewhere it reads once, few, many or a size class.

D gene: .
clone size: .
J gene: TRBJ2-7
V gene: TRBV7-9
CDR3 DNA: TGTGCCAGCAGCTTACAGGCGTTCTACGAGCAGTACTTC
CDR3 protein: CASSLQAFYEQYF

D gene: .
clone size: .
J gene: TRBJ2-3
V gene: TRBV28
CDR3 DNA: TGTGCCAGCAGGTGGGCGCCCCAAGGAAAAGATACGCAGTATTTT
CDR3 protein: CASRWAPQGKDTQYF

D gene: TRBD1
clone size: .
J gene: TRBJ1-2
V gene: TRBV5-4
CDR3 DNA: TGTGCCAGCAGCTTGGGGGGACAGCATGGCTACACCTTC
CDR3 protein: CASSLGGQHGYTF

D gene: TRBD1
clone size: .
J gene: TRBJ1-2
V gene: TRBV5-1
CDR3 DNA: TGCGCCAGCAGCGACCAGGGGGGACCTAACTATGGCTACACCTTC
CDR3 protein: CASSDQGGPNYGYTF

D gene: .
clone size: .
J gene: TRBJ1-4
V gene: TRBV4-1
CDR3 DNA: TGCGCCAGCAGCCAAAGAGGAAGATCAGGGGAAAAACTGTTTTTT
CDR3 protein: CASSQRGRSGEKLFF

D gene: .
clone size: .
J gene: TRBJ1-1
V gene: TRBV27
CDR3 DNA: TGTGCCAGCAGTTTATCACCAGGGCGGACTGAAGCTTTCTTT
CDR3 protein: CASSLSPGRTEAFF

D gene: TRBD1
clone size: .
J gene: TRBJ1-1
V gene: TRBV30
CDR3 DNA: TGTGCCTGGAGTTACATTAGGACAGGGAAAGAAGCTTTCTTT
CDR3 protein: CAWSYIRTGKEAFF

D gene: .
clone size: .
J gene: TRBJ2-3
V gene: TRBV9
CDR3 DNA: TGTGCCAGCAGCGTTCTTTCTAACAGGGCAGATACGCAGTATTTT
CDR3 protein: CASSVLSNRADTQYF

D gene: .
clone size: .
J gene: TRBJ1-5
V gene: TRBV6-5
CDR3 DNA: TGTGCCAGCAGTAGGGGTTGGGGTAATCAGCCCCAGCATTTT
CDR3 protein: CASSRGWGNQPQHF

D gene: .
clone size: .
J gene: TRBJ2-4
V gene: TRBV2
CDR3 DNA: TGTGCCAGCAGTGAGCGGGGCGTCTCCAAAAACATTCAGTACTTC
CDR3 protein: CASSERGVSKNIQYF

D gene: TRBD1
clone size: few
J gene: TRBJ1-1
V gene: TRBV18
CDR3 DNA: TGTGCCAGCTCACCTCGGACAGGGTTTGGGACTGAAGCTTTCTTT
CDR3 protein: CASSPRTGFGTEAFF

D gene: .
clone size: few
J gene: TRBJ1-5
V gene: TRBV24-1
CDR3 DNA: TGTGCCACCAGTGATTCTTGGCAGTCAGAAGAAAATCAGCCCCAGCATTTT
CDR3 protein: CATSDSWQSEENQPQHF

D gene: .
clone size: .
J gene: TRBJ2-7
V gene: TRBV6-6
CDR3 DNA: TGTGCCAGCAGTGTACAGGGAAACGACGAGCAGTACTTC
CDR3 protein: CASSVQGNDEQYF

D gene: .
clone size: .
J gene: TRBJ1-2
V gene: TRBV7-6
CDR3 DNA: TGTGCCAGCAGCCCAGGTCGTAGTGGCTATGGCTACACCTTC
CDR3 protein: CASSPGRSGYGYTF

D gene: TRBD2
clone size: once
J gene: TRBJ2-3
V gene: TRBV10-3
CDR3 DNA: TGTGCCATCAGTTCGGGACTAGCGGGGAACACAGATACGCAGTATTTT
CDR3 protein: CAISSGLAGNTDTQYF

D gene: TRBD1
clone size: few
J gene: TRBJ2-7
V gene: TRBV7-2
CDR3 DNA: TGTGCCAGCAGCTTCCCCCAGGGGGCCTTCGAGCAGTACTTC
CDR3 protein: CASSFPQGAFEQYF

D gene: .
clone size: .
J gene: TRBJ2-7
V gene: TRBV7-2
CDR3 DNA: TGTGCCAGCAGCTTAGGGGCTTACGAGCAGTACTTC
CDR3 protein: CASSLGAYEQYF

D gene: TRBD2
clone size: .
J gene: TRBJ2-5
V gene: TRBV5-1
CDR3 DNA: TGCGCCAGCAGCTTGGGTCCAGCGGGGACCGACCAAGAGACCCAGTACTTC
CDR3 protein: CASSLGPAGTDQETQYF

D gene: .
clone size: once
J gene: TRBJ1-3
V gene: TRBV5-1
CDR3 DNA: TGCGCCAGCAGTTCTGATCCGCCCGGTATGAATGGAAACACCATATATTTT
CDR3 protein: CASSSDPPGMNGNTIYF

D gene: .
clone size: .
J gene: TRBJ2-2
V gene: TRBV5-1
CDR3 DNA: TGCGCCAGCACTCGGTCTAGCGGGGAGCTGTTTTTT
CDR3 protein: CASTRSSGELFF